This T cell receptor beta chain emerged from a study of cytomegalovirus exposure and HLA in healthy donors. Overall study context: The 650 to 850 first-cohort repertoires and the 100 to 150 validation repertoires shared the same platform, a later analysis reported. Study results and limitations: Cytomegalovirus-associated status was assigned to about 150 TCR beta chains.

This table comes from immunoSEQ multiplex PCR, and its TCRdb copy is limited to in-frame clones, with some not included. Of around 98,000 clones in the sample, 87% were seen once. About this clone itself: Its antigen is not known.

The CDR3 spans 16 residues. V was pared by 4 bases and J by 4 bases, with 8 bases of the junction left unmatched. Germline loops: CDR1 SGHNT, CDR2 YYREEE (reference sequence). Specimen: PBMCs. The TCR comes from a woman in her twenties or thirties in good health and CMV-seronegative. The chain is built from TRBV5-4 and TRBJ2-1; 10 bases align to TRBD2. This CDR3 is CASSPLSGRSYNEQFF. In DNA form, the CDR3 reads TGTGCCAGCAGCCCCCTTAGCGGGAGGAGTTACAATGAGCAGTTCTTC.